These 29 T cell receptor beta chains were sequenced from one sample in a study of blood T cells in healthy people across ages. PCR was performed a second time for about 7 to 12 cycles using a sample-barcoded 5' primer and a J-beta primer mix. TCRdb reprocessed the 5' RACE reads with MiXCR, giving one entry per CDR3 protein. The repertoire has under 1,100,000 distinct CDR3 sequences, roughly a quarter of them found once; the top ten carry 0.65% to 0.75%. The sample also formed part of further work on T cells of mothers and their children.

Sequenced input: blood. These receptors originate from a girl aged 2 to 10 in good health.

The chain links TRBV12-3 or TRBV12-4 to TRBJ2-5, with D possibly called TRBD1 or TRBD2 (5 bases each). V was trimmed by 2 bases and J by 9 bases, leaving 16 bases between them. The CDR3 length is 14 residues. The CDR3 sequence is CASSLWWRGVAQYF. The CDR3 coding sequence is TGTGCCAGCAGTTTATGGTGGCGAGGGGTCGCCCAGTACTTC.

The J gene is TRBJ2-4, the V gene TRBV28, with D uncertain. Trimming removed 8 bases at V and 6 bases at J, with 11 bases between. From germline, CDR1 is MDHEN and CDR2 SYDVKM. The CDR3 is 12 residues long. The CDR3 DNA is TGTGCCAGCCGTGGCCCGGTAAACATTCAGTACTTC. Translating gives CASRGPVNIQYF.

The chain is built from TRBV28 and TRBJ2-3, with 7 bases identical to TRBD2. This CDR3 comprises 13 residues. Trimming cost V 6 bases and J 9 bases; bases outside gene matches: 9. Per germline, CDR1 MDHEN and CDR2 SYDVKM. CDR3 DNA sequence: TGTGCCAGCAGCCGGTGGGGGGGAGGGACGCAGTATTTT. Residues: CASSRWGGGTQYF.

This rearrangement joins TRBV10-3 to TRBJ2-3; 16 bases are a match to TRBD2. V lost 11 bases and J lost 0; bases outside the gene matches: 5. CDR1 ENHRY and CDR2 SYGVKD come from the germline V gene. The CDR3 loop spans 16 amino acids. The CDR3 sequence is CAGGTSGRESTDTQYF. CDR3 DNA: TGTGCCGGTGGGACTAGCGGGAGGGAGAGCACAGATACGCAGTATTTT.

In its sample, this clonotype was seen a few times. At one boundary the junction diverges from the germline segment, which might be a read error. The genes are TRBV28 and TRBJ1-5, with D perhaps TRBD1 (5 bases). Germline assignment: CDR1 MDHEN and CDR2 SYDVKM. This CDR3 contains 16 residues. DNA of the CDR3: TGTGCCGGCAGTTTGCTAATGGGGGGTGGCAATCAGCCCCAGCATTTT. This codes for CAGSLLMGGGNQPQHF.

This chain joins TRBV19 and TRBJ1-5; TRBD1 is a possible D gene (6 bases). Per the germline V gene, CDR1 is LNHDA and CDR2 is SQIVND (reference sequence). Trimming removed 4 bases at V and 7 bases at J, with 14 bases between. This CDR3 comprises 14 residues. CDR3 in DNA: TGTGCCAGTAGTACAACAGGGAAGGGACAGCCCCAGCATTTT. Encoded protein: CASSTTGKGQPQHF. The whole variable domain, filled in from reference TRBV19 and TRBJ1-5, reads DGGITQSPKYLFRKEGQNVTLSCEQNLNHDAMYWYRQDPGQGLRLIYYSQIVNDFQKGDIAEGYSVSREKKESFPLTVTSAQKNPTAFYLCASSTTGKGQPQHFGDGTRLSIL.

This clonotype was found a few times. The J gene is TRBJ2-3, the V gene TRBV29-1, with D possibly TRBD2 on 6 matching bases. CDR1 and CDR2 (germline): SQVTM, ANQGSEA. Trimming shortened V by 5 bases and J by 1 base, and 25 bases separated the two germline ends. This CDR3 region has 18 residues. CDR3 amino acids: CSVLFWASSGRRTDTQYF. For the CDR3, the DNA is TGCAGCGTTCTCTTCTGGGCTAGTAGCGGTCGCCGCACAGATACGCAGTATTTT.

This clonotype was observed a few times. V usage is TRBV12-3 or TRBV12-4 and J usage is TRBJ1-6, with D unclear. The CDR3 covers 12 residues. Trimming cost V 3 bases and J 9 bases, with 6 bases left between them. CDR3 in DNA: TGTGCCAGCAGTTTTGAGGGTTCACCCCTCCACTTT. Amino acids: CASSFEGSPLHF.

This clonotype was recorded a few times. The V gene is TRBV5-1, the J gene TRBJ2-1; perhaps TRBD2 as D (6 bases). Germline CDR1 and CDR2: SGHRS and YFSETQ. Trimming shortened V by 3 bases and J by 0 bases, and 13 bases separated the two germline ends. The CDR3 loop spans 16 amino acids. As DNA, the CDR3 is TGCGCCAGCAGCTCTGTTCGGGAGAGCTCCTACAATGAGCAGTTCTTC. Amino acids: CASSSVRESSYNEQFF.

With regard to this clonotype: The germline gene is not matched at one end of the junction; a read error may be the cause. The chain recombines TRBV29-1 with TRBJ2-2, with D perhaps matching TRBD2 (6 bases). This CDR3 region has 17 residues. CDR1 and CDR2 from the germline V gene are SQVTM and ANQGSEA. CDR3 region: CSVALSWRDMNTGELIF. The CDR3 nucleotides are TGCAGCGTTGCTTTGTCGTGGCGGGATATGAACACCGGGGAGCTGATTTTT.

This clonotype was observed many times. The chain links TRBV27 to TRBJ1-5; D not certain. Germline V gives CDR1 MNHEY, CDR2 SMNVEV (reference sequence). V lost 3 bases and J 4 bases, leaving 4 bases between the germline ends. The CDR3 spans 12 residues. CDR3 in amino acids: CASSFLNQPQHF. In DNA, the CDR3 is TGTGCCAGCAGTTTCCTAAATCAGCCCCAGCATTTT.

This chain uses TRBV5-6 with TRBJ2-5; D perhaps matches TRBD1 (6 bases). This CDR3 contains 15 residues. Germline V gene lookup returns CDR1 SGHDT and CDR2 YYEEEE. Trimming left V 3 bases short and J 3 bases short, with 15 bases between. This chain's CDR3 is CASSSTGQTKETQYF. CDR3 DNA sequence: TGTGCCAGCAGCTCAACGGGACAAACTAAAGAGACCCAGTACTTC.

This clonotype has just a few counts. The V call is TRBV5-6, the J call TRBJ2-1, with TRBD1 matching 7 bases. The CDR3 totals 16 residues. Trimming cost V 3 bases and J 0 bases; bases outside gene matches: 6. Germline V gene sequence: CDR1 SGHDT, CDR2 YYEEEE. CDR3 residues: CASSSSTGSSYNEQFF. The CDR3 nucleotides read TGTGCCAGCAGCTCGTCGACAGGGAGCTCCTACAATGAGCAGTTCTTC.

The J gene is TRBJ1-2, the V gene TRBV4-1, with D tentatively TRBD1 (5 bases). This CDR3 region has 17 residues. CDR1 is MGHRA, CDR2 YSYEKL, per germline. V lost 1 base and J lost 3, with 18 bases in between. CDR3 residues: CASSQGYAGKEDYGYTF. CDR3 in DNA: TGCGCCAGCAGCCAAGGATACGCAGGGAAGGAAGACTATGGCTACACCTTC.

This clonotype showed up just a few times. The V call is TRBV6-6, the J call TRBJ1-3, with D hard to call. V lost 6 bases, J lost 0 bases, and 9 bases lay in between. CDR1 and CDR2 from the germline V gene are MNHNY and SVGAGI (reference sequence). There are 14 residues in the CDR3. CDR3 coding DNA: TGTGCCAGCAGCCATTACAACTCTGGAAACACCATATATTTT. The encoded protein is CASSHYNSGNTIYF.

This clonotype was found a few times. The chain links TRBV7-9 to TRBJ2-7; 10 bases are a match to TRBD1. V lost 5 bases, J lost 5 bases, and 9 bases stayed unmatched. The CDR3 sequence is 15 residues long. Germline V gene lookup returns CDR1 SEHNR and CDR2 FQNEAQ (reference sequence). CDR3 amino acids: CASSDSRDRGNEQYF. The CDR3 DNA sequence: TGTGCCAGCAGCGACTCCCGGGACAGGGGTAACGAGCAGTACTTC. Variable domain in full (rest from reference TRBV7-9 and TRBJ2-7): DTGVSQNPRHKITKRGQNVTFRCDPISEHNRLYWYRQTLGQGPEFLTYFQNEAQLEKSRLLSDRFSAERPKGSFSTLEIQRTEQGDSAMYLCASSDSRDRGNEQYFGPGTRLTVT.

This clonotype was observed at least ten times. This chain joins TRBV11-2 and TRBJ2-1; no clear D gene. The end of the DNA aligns better with TRBJ2-5, so the J call may be wrong. The CDR3 length is 13 residues. Germline V CDR1 and CDR2: SGHAT, FQNNGV. DNA for the CDR3: TGTGCCAGCAGCCCCTCCATGGGCGAGACCCAGTACTTC. This translates into CASSPSMGETQYF.

This sequence joins TRBV7-9 and TRBJ2-5; a possible D gene is TRBD1 (6 bases). The J call may not be correct, given that the DNA end is closer to TRBJ2-1. Per germline, CDR1 SEHNR and CDR2 FQNEAQ (reference sequence). The CDR3 contains 16 residues. The CDR3 nucleotides are TGTGCCAGCAGGGTACAGGGTCATTCACCCTACAATGAGCAGTTCTTC. Protein product: CASRVQGHSPYNEQFF.

V is TRBV3-1 and J is TRBJ2-5; 14 bases agree with TRBD2. The J call is doubtful: the DNA matches TRBJ2-1 better. This CDR3 has 18 residues. CDR1 LGHDT and CDR2 YNNKEL come from the germline V gene (reference sequence). The CDR3 loop is CASSRGTSGSQFNNEQFF. In nucleotides, the CDR3 is TGTGCCAGCAGCCGAGGGACTAGCGGGAGTCAGTTCAACAATGAGCAGTTCTTC.

This clonotype was counted only a few times. The rearrangement links TRBV20-1 to TRBJ1-2, with D perhaps matching TRBD1 (6 bases). The germline V gene encodes CDR1 DFQATT and CDR2 SNEGSKA (reference sequence). This CDR3 contains 16 residues. V lost 3 bases and J lost 4, with 21 bases in between. In DNA form, the CDR3 reads TGCAGTGCTAGTCGGGACATCGCGACCCCTCCCTATGGCTACACCTTC. Its translation is CSASRDIATPPYGYTF.

This clonotype appeared a few times. The chain recombines TRBV20-1 with TRBJ2-2, with TRBD2 matching 8 bases. The junction had 6 bases not matched to a gene; V was cut back by 5 bases and J by 1 base. Germline V gives CDR1 DFQATT, CDR2 SNEGSKA (reference sequence). The CDR3 totals 15 residues. The CDR3 nucleotides read TGCAGTGCTCCCCACCTAGCGGGGAACACCGGGGAGCTGTTTTTT. Its translation is CSAPHLAGNTGELFF.

This chain's CDR3 is CSVAPREQFF. DNA for the CDR3: TGCAGCGTTGCTCCCCGAGAGCAGTTCTTC. This rearrangement joins TRBV29-1 to TRBJ2-5; no clear D gene. The DNA end favors TRBJ2-1, so the J call may be wrong. From germline, CDR1 is SQVTM and CDR2 ANQGSEA. The CDR3 spans 10 residues.

This clonotype was observed a handful of times. The chain joins TRBV3-1 to TRBJ2-5; TRBD1 aligns across 8 bases. Germline V gene sequence: CDR1 LGHDT, CDR2 YNNKEL (reference sequence). CDR3 length: 15 residues. Trimming at V came to 2 bases and at J to 3 bases, leaving 5 bases not matched to a gene. Here the CDR3 reads CASSQPDRGEETQYF. The CDR3 DNA sequence: TGTGCCAGCAGCCAACCCGACAGGGGAGAAGAGACCCAGTACTTC.

The chain joins TRBV2 to TRBJ2-1, with D maybe TRBD1 (6 bases). The CDR3 is made up of 17 amino acids. In germline, CDR1 is SNHLY, CDR2 FYNNEI. V was shortened by 4 bases and J by 3 bases, with 19 bases between the two germline ends. CDR3 sequence: CASSALLLGGNYNEQFF. In DNA form, the CDR3 reads TGTGCCAGCAGTGCCCTCCTCCTAGGGGGAAACTACAATGAGCAGTTCTTC.

This clonotype is a singleton in its sample. The chain uses TRBV25-1 and TRBJ1-4; D is uncertain. Trimming left V 6 bases short and J 0 bases short, with 8 bases between. Germline CDR1 reads MGHDK; CDR2 reads SYGVNS. This CDR3 comprises 14 residues. CDR3 sequence: CASRNSPTNEKLFF. The CDR3 nucleotides read TGTGCCAGCAGAAACTCACCAACTAATGAAAAACTGTTTTTT. Drawing the rest from reference TRBV25-1 and TRBJ1-4, the complete variable domain is EADIYQTPRYLVIGTGKKITLECSQTMGHDKMYWYQQDPGMELHLIHYSYGVNSTEKGDLSSESTVSRIRTEHFPLTLESARPSHTSQYLCASRNSPTNEKLFFGSGTQLSVL.

A few counts support this clonotype. J is TRBJ1-1 and V is TRBV12-3 or TRBV12-4; D may be TRBD1 (6 bases). The ends were cut back, 3 bases at V and 6 bases at J, with 14 bases in the middle. The CDR3 length is 14 residues. CDR3 loop: CASSFGGGSPEAFF. CDR3 nucleotide sequence: TGTGCCAGCAGTTTCGGGGGGGGCAGCCCTGAAGCTTTCTTT.

Of note for this clonotype: A much bigger clone sits one base away, suggesting this may be a read error. The rearrangement uses TRBV6-5 and TRBJ1-5; D is perhaps TRBD1 (6 bases). Trimming pared 6 bases from V and 6 bases from J, leaving 15 bases between. Germline-derived CDR1 and CDR2 are MNHEY and SVGAGI. The CDR3 contains 14 residues. This CDR3 reads CASSSGQRIQPQHF. The CDR3 nucleotides are TGTGCCAGCAGCTCAGGACAGAGGATTCAGCCCCAGCATTTT.

This clonotype was recorded a few times. The chain links TRBV6-6 to TRBJ1-3; no clear D. V gave up 4 bases and J gave up 0 bases, with 4 bases separating them. Germline V gives CDR1 MNHNY, CDR2 SVGAGI (reference sequence). The CDR3 sequence is 13 residues long. CDR3 coding DNA: TGTGCCAGCAGTTCAACCTCTGGAAACACCATATATTTT. This encodes CASSSTSGNTIYF.

This clonotype was detected a few times. This sequence joins TRBV14 and TRBJ2-5; D unclear. The CDR3 has 14 amino acids. The germline CDR1 and CDR2 sequences are SGHDN and FVKESK. V was clipped by 4 bases and J by 5 bases, with 14 bases between them. The CDR3 region is CASSPKDTRETQYF. The CDR3 bases are TGTGCCAGCAGCCCTAAAGACACCCGGGAGACCCAGTACTTC. The variable domain in full, completed from reference TRBV14 and TRBJ2-5, reads EAGVTQFPSHSVIEKGQTVTLRCDPISGHDNLYWYRRVMGKEIKFLLHFVKESKQDESGMPNNRFLAERTGGTYSTLKVQPAELEDSGVYFCASSPKDTRETQYFGPGTRLLVL.